What follows are 28 T cell receptor beta chains derived from one specimen sequenced in a study of T cells in Graves' hyperthyroidism and ophthalmopathy (dated by TCRdb to about 2019). Receptors were amplified or captured by multiplex PCR. TCRdb lists the instrument as Illumina HiSeq 2000. The TCR beta CDR3 regions were amplified from the RNA transcripts. For the first round of RT-PCR on the TCR CDR3, the HTBI primer set was used together with the Qiagen OneStep RT-PCR kit. The public reads were reprocessed in TCRdb via fastp at Q25 and MiXCR, keeping in-frame beta chains. Every distinct CDR3 protein forms one entry, paired with its most common genes and DNA. The sample profile shows about 380,000 distinct CDR3 sequences; about 15% of them were found once. Of the sample, 9.5% to 12% falls within the top ten clones. The specimen sequenced was blood. The source is a woman aged 60-70 years with Graves' hyperthyroidism.

This clonotype came up many times. The genes are TRBV6-1 and TRBJ2-5; D tentatively fits TRBD1 or TRBD2 (5 bases each). V lost 8 bases to trimming and J lost 2 bases, with 9 bases between them. Germline CDR1 is MNHNS and CDR2 is SASEGT. The CDR3 covers 12 residues. This CDR3 is CASLGAQETQYF. The CDR3 bases are TGTGCCAGCCTCGGGGCTCAAGAGACCCAGTACTTC.

Remarks on this clonotype: A much larger clone is a single base away; this may be a read error. The chain carries TRBV5-4 and TRBJ2-3, with TRBD2 identical over 7 bases. The CDR3 extends over 14 amino acids. CDR1 and CDR2 (germline): SGHNT, YYREEE (reference sequence). CDR3 in amino acids: CGGSPGLNTDTQYF. CDR3 in DNA: TGTGGGGGCAGCCCGGGACTAAACACAGATACGCAGTATTTT.

This chain uses TRBV13 with TRBJ1-2; TRBD1 matches 10 bases. This CDR3 contains 13 residues. CDR1 and CDR2 from the germline V gene are PRHDT and FYEKMQ (reference sequence). Germline trimming cut 5 bases from V and 6 bases from J; bases unmatched to any gene: 3. CDR3 bases: TGTGCCAGCAGCACGGGGACAGGGGATGGCTACACCTTC. It codes for CASSTGTGDGYTF.

This clonotype was observed a handful of times. The chain is built from TRBV18 and TRBJ2-2; no reliable D call. The CDR3 runs to 15 residues. The germline CDR1 and CDR2 sequences are KGHSH and LQKENI. V shed 1 base and J shed 1 base, with 7 bases lying between them. The CDR3 loop is CASSPQMENTGELFF. In DNA form, the CDR3 reads TGTGCCAGCTCACCACAAATGGAGAACACCGGGGAGCTGTTTTTT.

Notes on this clonotype: A much larger clone lies a single base off, so this may be a read error. The final CDR3 position lacks the conserved phenylalanine or tryptophan, pointing to a likely read error. The chain joins TRBV7-2 to TRBJ2-7; the D gene is possibly TRBD1 (6 bases). Germline lookup yields CDR1 SGHTA and CDR2 FQGNSA. The CDR3 consists of 14 residues. Trimming pared 7 bases from V and 0 bases from J, leaving 13 bases between. The CDR3 loop reads CASTSNRVSYEQYL. CDR3 in DNA: TGTGCCAGCACTTCAAACAGGGTCTCCTACGAGCAGTACCTC.

In its sample, this clonotype was seen many times. This sequence joins TRBV3-1 and TRBJ1-1; 9 bases are a match to TRBD1. In germline, CDR1 is LGHDT, CDR2 YNNKEL (reference sequence). CDR3 length equals 15 residues. V shed 2 bases, J shed 1 base, and the junction held 2 bases outside the gene matches. CDR3: CASSQKGQGNTEAFF. In DNA, the CDR3 is TGTGCCAGCAGCCAAAAGGGACAGGGGAACACTGAAGCTTTCTTT.

This chain uses TRBV6-1 with TRBJ1-2; D ambiguous. The CDR3 covers 13 residues. Germline CDR1 MNHNS, CDR2 SASEGT. V gave up 2 bases and J gave up 4 bases, with 8 bases separating them. In nucleotides, the CDR3 is TGTGCCAGCAGTGAAACGGGTTCCTATGGCTACACCTTC. Protein: CASSETGSYGYTF.

This chain links TRBV20-1 with TRBJ2-5; TRBD1 might be the D (6 bases). The CDR3 has 13 residues. Trimming pared 5 bases from V and 5 bases from J, leaving 15 bases between. Germline lookup yields CDR1 DFQATT and CDR2 SNEGSKA (reference sequence). CDR3 residues: CSAPQGKGETQYF. CDR3 nucleotide sequence: TGCAGTGCTCCACAGGGAAAAGGGGAGACCCAGTACTTC.

The rearrangement uses TRBV10-3 and TRBJ2-5, with 7 bases fitting TRBD2. The V gene end was trimmed by 0 bases and the J gene end by 5 bases; junction bases not matched to a gene: 6. The CDR3 length is 15 residues. Looked up from germline, CDR1 is ENHRY and CDR2 is SYGVKD. As DNA, the CDR3 is TGTGCCATCAGTGAGTCAAACGGGAGGCGGGAGACCCAGTACTTC. Translated, it gives CAISESNGRRETQYF.

This clonotype was detected a few times. V usage is TRBV7-9 and J usage is TRBJ2-3; D unresolved. Germline V CDR1 and CDR2: SEHNR, FQNEAQ (reference sequence). V shed 9 bases and J shed 1 base, with 11 bases lying between them. The CDR3 length is 13 residues. Written as DNA, the CDR3 is TGTGCCAGTACCGGGCTTCGCACAGATACGCAGTATTTT. It translates to CASTGLRTDTQYF.

This clonotype was observed many times. The rearrangement joins TRBV28 to TRBJ2-2, with a possible D match to TRBD1 (5 bases). Trimming removed 6 bases at V and 1 base at J, with 15 bases between. CDR1 and CDR2 (germline): MDHEN, SYDVKM. CDR3 length: 16 amino acids. The CDR3 nucleotides are TGTGCCAGCAGGAAACGCAGGGTCGGGAACACCGGGGAGCTGTTTTTT. This gives the protein CASRKRRVGNTGELFF.

This clonotype was counted a few times. This sequence joins TRBV27 and TRBJ1-4; D is uncertain. Germline CDR1 and CDR2: MNHEY and SMNVEV (reference sequence). CDR3 length: 18 residues. V lost 2 bases and J lost 5, with 21 bases in between. The CDR3 spells CASSLNRAGLGRNEKLFF. In nucleotides, the CDR3 is TGTGCCAGCAGTTTAAATAGGGCCGGGCTAGGGCGGAATGAAAAACTGTTTTTT.

This clonotype was recorded many times. The CDR3 is CAWSPGGGNYNEQFF. The CDR3 DNA is TGTGCCTGGTCCCCAGGGGGCGGGAATTACAATGAGCAGTTCTTC. This chain connects TRBV30 to TRBJ2-1; 8 nucleotides agree with TRBD1. Losses at the gene ends were 5 bases for V and 4 bases for J; bases not matched to a gene: 10. The CDR3 sequence is 15 residues long. Per the germline V gene, CDR1 is GTSNPN and CDR2 is SVGIG (reference sequence).

This clonotype was found many times. The chain recombines TRBV7-3 with TRBJ2-2; 7 bases match TRBD1. The V and J ends lost 5 bases and 0 bases, in that order; junction bases with no gene match: 3. The CDR3 has 15 residues. Germline CDR1 and CDR2: SGHTA and FQGTGA. CDR3 protein: CASSTGTANTGELFF. The DNA of the CDR3 is TGTGCCAGCAGCACAGGGACAGCGAACACCGGGGAGCTGTTTTTT.

This clonotype was recorded at least ten times. V gene TRBV28 combines with J gene TRBJ2-7; TRBD2 agrees at 8 bases. Looked up from germline, CDR1 is MDHEN and CDR2 is SYDVKM. This CDR3 comprises 13 residues. The J segment lost 2 bases and the V segment lost 10 bases, leaving 7 bases of the junction unmatched. The DNA for the CDR3 is TGTGCCACCCGAGCGGGAGTCACCTACGAGCAGTACTTC. Amino acids: CATRAGVTYEQYF.

There are many counts of this clonotype. The chain uses TRBV20-1 and TRBJ2-1, with TRBD2 matching over 13 bases. With 0 bases clipped from V and 2 bases from J, the junction kept 1 base outside the gene matches. The CDR3 consists of 16 residues. Germline CDR1 reads DFQATT; CDR2 reads SNEGSKA (reference sequence). This CDR3 is CSARDGTSGTYNEQFF. CDR3 nucleotide sequence: TGCAGTGCTAGAGATGGGACTAGCGGGACCTACAATGAGCAGTTCTTC.

This clonotype was counted a few times. The rearrangement joins TRBV18 to TRBJ2-7; 11 bases fit TRBD2. The trim removed 3 bases at V and 1 base at J, leaving 5 bases unmatched. Per germline, CDR1 KGHSH and CDR2 LQKENI. CDR3 size: 16 residues. CDR3 DNA sequence: TGTGCCAGCTCACCGGGACTAGCGGAGCATTCCTACGAGCAGTACTTC. The encoded protein is CASSPGLAEHSYEQYF.

Many counts were recorded for this clonotype. V usage is TRBV6-6 and J usage is TRBJ2-1; TRBD2 matches at 8 bases. The ends lost 1 base at V and 4 bases at J; junction bases unmatched: 12. CDR1 and CDR2 from the germline V gene are MNHNY and SVGAGI (reference sequence). This CDR3 comprises 18 residues. The CDR3 DNA is TGTGCCAGCAGTTACTTGGCGGGAGGTCCCCCTACTTACAATGAGCAGTTCTTC. Protein product: CASSYLAGGPPTYNEQFF.

This clonotype was observed many times. This chain links TRBV5-8 with TRBJ2-5, with TRBD2 identical over 8 bases. CDR1 and CDR2 (germline): SGHTS, YDEGEE. Trimming at V came to 0 bases and at J to 4 bases, leaving 2 bases not matched to a gene. This CDR3 has 14 amino acids. CDR3 sequence reads: CASSLVAGRETQYF. The CDR3 DNA sequence: TGTGCCAGCAGCTTGGTAGCGGGACGAGAGACCCAGTACTTC.

The J gene is TRBJ2-3, the V gene TRBV7-9; TRBD2 matches at 7 bases. V shed 5 bases, J shed 4 bases, and the junction held 12 bases outside the gene matches. The CDR3 consists of 16 residues. Germline V CDR1 and CDR2: SEHNR, FQNEAQ (reference sequence). This CDR3 reads CASSPQAGRGADTQYF. Written as DNA, the CDR3 is TGTGCCAGCAGCCCCCAAGCAGGGAGGGGCGCAGATACGCAGTATTTT.

This clonotype appeared many times. The CDR3 region is CATSDRTVTGYTF. The CDR3 DNA reads TGTGCCACCAGTGATCGGACAGTGACTGGCTACACCTTC. This chain joins TRBV24-1 and TRBJ1-2; tentative D call: TRBD1 (6 bases). The germline CDR1 and CDR2 sequences are KGHDR and SFDVKD. Trimming shortened V by 3 bases and J by 7 bases, and 11 bases separated the two germline ends. The CDR3 is 13 amino acids.

This clonotype was seen at least ten times. V usage is TRBV10-3 and J usage is TRBJ1-5; 7 nucleotides line up with TRBD1. This CDR3 spans 14 amino acids. Germline CDR1 and CDR2: ENHRY and SYGVKD. Losses at the gene ends were 6 bases for V and 1 base for J; bases not matched to a gene: 3. CDR3 nucleotide sequence: TGTGCCATCAGCAAGGGACAGAGCAATCAGCCCCAGCATTTT. The encoded protein is CAISKGQSNQPQHF.

This clonotype was counted ten times or more. The V gene is TRBV2, the J gene TRBJ1-1, with 7 positions matching TRBD1. Trimming removed 4 bases from V and 12 bases from J; junction bases left unmatched: 5. Germline assignment: CDR1 SNHLY and CDR2 FYNNEI. The length of the CDR3 is 11 residues. The CDR3 coding sequence is TGTGCCAGCAGTGCTCAGGGGGAGACTTTCTTT. Protein product: CASSAQGETFF. The full variable domain, its missing parts supplied by reference TRBV2 and TRBJ1-1, is EPEVTQTPSHQVTQMGQEVILRCVPISNHLYFYWYRQILGQKVEFLVSFYNNEISEKSEIFDDQFSVERPDGSNFTLKIRSTKLEDSAMYFCASSAQGETFFGQGTRLTVV.

The chain employs TRBV7-6 and TRBJ2-3; no firm D call. The V gene's germline CDR1 is SGHVS and CDR2 FNYEAQ. The V end lost 5 bases, the J end lost 6 bases, and 15 bases lay between the germline ends. CDR3 size: 14 residues. CDR3 residues: CASSPWSAGDTQYF. The CDR3 DNA sequence: TGTGCCAGCAGCCCATGGTCCGCCGGTGATACGCAGTATTTT.

The sample holds many counts of this clonotype. V gene TRBV5-1 combines with J gene TRBJ2-1; TRBD2 matches at 12 bases. With 4 bases clipped from V and 7 bases from J, the junction kept 12 bases outside the gene matches. The CDR3 runs to 17 residues. The germline CDR1 and CDR2 sequences are SGHRS and YFSETQ. The CDR3 region has the DNA TGCGCCAGCAGCCAGACTAGCGGGAGCCTCGGGCCGAATGAGCAGTTCTTC. Amino acid sequence: CASSQTSGSLGPNEQFF. The whole variable domain, filled in from reference TRBV5-1 and TRBJ2-1, reads KAGVTQTPRYLIKTRGQQVTLSCSPISGHRSVSWYQQTPGQGLQFLFEYFSETQRNKGNFPGRFSGRQFSNSRSEMNVSTLELGDSALYLCASSQTSGSLGPNEQFFGPGTRLTVL.

This clonotype was seen repeatedly, ten times or more. This rearrangement joins TRBV5-1 to TRBJ1-2; D call uncertain. CDR3 length: 13 amino acids. The V and J ends lost 4 bases and 4 bases respectively, with 11 bases between them. CDR1 is SGHRS, CDR2 YFSETQ, per germline. CDR3: CASSPEGSYGYTF. The CDR3, as DNA: TGCGCCAGCAGCCCGGAAGGTTCCTATGGCTACACCTTC.

The rearrangement links TRBV7-2 to TRBJ1-2; 10 positions match TRBD1. J was trimmed by 8 bases and V by 2 bases; bases with no gene match: 8. The length of the CDR3 is 15 residues. Germline CDR1 reads SGHTA; CDR2 reads FQGNSA. The CDR3 sequence is CASSLLRTGGGGYTF. The CDR3 DNA reads as TGTGCCAGCAGCTTACTTAGGACAGGGGGTGGAGGCTACACCTTC.

This clonotype was observed a handful of times. J is TRBJ1-1 and V is TRBV6-1; D call uncertain. CDR3 length: 14 residues. Per the germline V gene, CDR1 is MNHNS and CDR2 is SASEGT. V was shortened by 6 bases and J by 0 bases, with 11 bases between the two germline ends. The CDR3 here is CASRRTTLNTEAFF. CDR3 bases: TGTGCCAGCAGACGAACGACTTTGAACACTGAAGCTTTCTTT.